Listed below are T cell receptor beta chains from one sample, sequenced in a study of cytomegalovirus exposure and HLA in healthy donors. Clones were sequenced by immunoSEQ multiplex PCR, and TCRdb holds only the in-frame ones, with some missing. The repertoire table contains some 180,000 clones. The sequenced sample was PBMCs. Receptors were obtained from a man in his thirties or forties in good health and CMV-seronegative. CDR3s include the opening cysteine and the closing phenylalanine or tryptophan. D genes are given only for firm matches.

CASSEPQGSDTQYF	TGTGCCAGCAGTGAACCCCAGGGTTCAGATACGCAGTATTTT	TRBV25-1	TRBJ2-3	.
CAISDRGQGYYEQYF	TGTGCCATCAGTGATAGAGGACAGGGCTACTACGAGCAGTACTTC	TRBV10-3	TRBJ2-7	TRBD1
CASSSPGQVDGYTF	TGTGCCAGCAGTAGCCCGGGACAGGTCGATGGCTACACCTTC	TRBV6-5	TRBJ1-2	TRBD1
CASSYTTPGQVFF	TGTGCCAGCAGTTATACTACACCGGGACAGGTGTTTTTT	TRBV28	TRBJ1-4	TRBD1
CASSLGSWPKTQYF	TGTGCCAGCAGTCTTGGCTCCTGGCCGAAGACCCAGTACTTC	TRBV28	TRBJ2-5	.
CASSPRSTGGEVGYTF	TGCGCCAGCAGCCCTCGCTCCACAGGCGGGGAGGTCGGCTACACCTTC	TRBV4-3	TRBJ1-2	.
CASRWGTVTGNTIYF	TGTGCCAGCAGATGGGGGACAGTAACTGGAAACACCATATATTTT	TRBV28	TRBJ1-3	TRBD1
CSGIEGQGGAEAFF	TGCAGCGGTATCGAGGGGCAGGGAGGCGCTGAAGCTTTCTTT	TRBV29-1	TRBJ1-1	.
CASSPTSGGGADTQYF	TGTGCCAGCTCTCCCACTAGCGGGGGGGGAGCAGATACGCAGTATTTT	TRBV18	TRBJ2-3	TRBD2
CAWSRGLSYEQYF	TGTGCCTGGAGCAGGGGGCTCTCCTACGAGCAGTACTTC	TRBV30	TRBJ2-7	TRBD1
CASSVGQYYGYTF	TGTGCCAGCAGTGTTGGGCAGTACTATGGCTACACCTTC	TRBV2	TRBJ1-2	.
CASSYSYRGSSYEQYF	TGTGCCAGCAGTTACTCGTACAGGGGAAGCTCCTACGAGCAGTACTTC	TRBV6-5	TRBJ2-7	TRBD1
CASSLGASHLYGYTF	TGTGCCAGCAGCTTAGGGGCCAGCCACCTCTATGGCTACACCTTC	TRBV7-9	TRBJ1-2	.
CASSESGSGELFF	TGTGCCAGCAGTGAATCGGGGTCTGGGGAGCTGTTTTTT	TRBV25-1	TRBJ2-2	.
CATSRVGQGADTQYF	TGTGCCACCAGCAGAGTTGGGCAGGGGGCAGATACGCAGTATTTT	TRBV15	TRBJ2-3	TRBD1
CASSYGAEAFF	TGTGCCAGCAGCTACGGGGCTGAAGCTTTCTTT	TRBV11-2	TRBJ1-1	.
CASSESGLVPNTGELFF	TGCGCCAGCAGTGAGTCGGGACTAGTACCAAACACCGGGGAGCTGTTTTTT	TRBV10-1	TRBJ2-2	TRBD2
CASSFRGWTGELFF	TGTGCCAGCAGCTTCAGGGGTTGGACCGGGGAGCTGTTTTTT	TRBV7-2	TRBJ2-2	.
CASSYGTSGSVNEQFF	TGTGCCAGCAGTTACGGGACTAGCGGGAGTGTAAATGAGCAGTTCTTC	TRBV6-5	TRBJ2-1	TRBD2
CASSFRGHSGNTIYF	TGTGCCAGCAGTTTTCGAGGCCACTCTGGAAACACCATATATTTT	TRBV28	TRBJ1-3	.
CASSSDRTYGYTF	TGTGCCAGCAGCTCGGACAGGACCTATGGCTACACCTTC	TRBV7-2	TRBJ1-2	TRBD1
CAWKRGLSTDTQYF	TGTGCCTGGAAAAGGGGACTAAGCACAGATACGCAGTATTTT	TRBV30	TRBJ2-3	TRBD2
CASSQDPGQPYYEQYF	TGCGCCAGCAGCCAGGACCCGGGACAGCCCTACTACGAGCAGTACTTC	TRBV4-1	TRBJ2-7	TRBD1
CASSPPDGLASGNTIYF	TGTGCCAGCTCACCTCCAGACGGACTGGCGTCTGGAAACACCATATATTTT	TRBV18	TRBJ1-3	.
CASSAPPGRDAYEQYF	TGTGCCAGCAGCGCCCCCCCGGGCAGGGATGCCTACGAGCAGTACTTC	TRBV13	TRBJ2-7	.
CASSPPLAGGTNEQFF	TGCGCCAGCAGCCCCCCTCTAGCGGGGGGAACCAATGAGCAGTTCTTC	TRBV5-1	TRBJ2-1	TRBD2
CASSGQGFGRSGYTF	TGTGCCAGCAGCGGACAGGGCTTTGGAAGGTCTGGCTACACCTTC	TRBV7-6	TRBJ1-2	TRBD1
CASSSTTGGANEQYF	TGTGCCAGCAGTTCGACGACAGGGGGGGCCAACGAGCAGTACTTC	TRBV27	TRBJ2-7	TRBD1
CASSGGLTRNSPLHF	TGTGCCAGCAGCGGAGGGCTCACCCGGAATTCACCCCTCCACTTT	TRBV9	TRBJ1-6	.
CASSLAAGGYKDEQYF	TGTGCCAGCAGCTTAGCGGCGGGAGGTTATAAGGACGAGCAGTACTTC	TRBV7-9	TRBJ2-7	TRBD2
CASSEAWGGSYGYTF	TGTGCCAGCAGTGAAGCCTGGGGGGGGTCCTATGGCTACACCTTC	TRBV6-1	TRBJ1-2	.
CASSLVGGSSYEQYF	TGTGCCAGCAGCTTAGTCGGAGGGAGCTCCTACGAGCAGTACTTC	TRBV7-2	TRBJ2-7	.
CASSRARGHEQYF	TGTGCCAGCAGCCGCGCAAGGGGGCACGAGCAGTACTTC	TRBV27	TRBJ2-7	TRBD1
CASSLDGGWGSEAFF	TGTGCCAGCAGCTTAGACGGAGGGTGGGGGTCTGAAGCTTTCTTT	TRBV7-2	TRBJ1-1	.
CATLPSGGGMEQFF	TGTGCCACCCTCCCGTCGGGGGGTGGAATGGAGCAGTTCTTC	TRBV19	TRBJ2-1	TRBD2
CASSLRRGHGYGYTF	TGTGCCAGCAGCTTAAGGAGGGGGCATGGCTATGGCTACACCTTC	TRBV7-2	TRBJ1-2	TRBD1
CASSSRGAPNEKLFF	TGTGCCAGCAGTTCCCGAGGAGCCCCTAATGAAAAACTGTTTTTT	TRBV27	TRBJ1-4	.
CAWNRDGQPQHF	TGTGCCTGGAACAGGGATGGACAGCCCCAGCATTTT	TRBV30	TRBJ1-5	.
CASSSTRDRGPKIYGYTF	TGTGCCAGCAGCTCTACCCGGGACAGGGGGCCTAAGATCTATGGCTACACCTTC	TRBV7-9	TRBJ1-2	TRBD1
CASSPRRTDNNEQFF	TGTGCCAGCTCACCGAGGAGGACAGACAACAATGAGCAGTTCTTC	TRBV18	TRBJ2-1	.
CASSEIGSGTDTQYF	TGCGCCAGCAGTGAGATCGGGAGCGGCACAGATACGCAGTATTTT	TRBV10-1	TRBJ2-3	.
CASSEGQGVYEQYF	TGCGCCAGCAGTGAGGGACAGGGGGTCTACGAGCAGTACTTC	TRBV10-1	TRBJ2-7	TRBD1
CASAQGAPYEQYF	TGTGCCAGCGCACAGGGGGCCCCCTACGAGCAGTACTTC	TRBV28	TRBJ2-7	TRBD1
CASTGLAGKSPGTDTQYF	TGTGCCAGCACCGGACTAGCGGGAAAAAGCCCGGGCACAGATACGCAGTATTTT	TRBV6-4	TRBJ2-3	TRBD2
CAWDSSGDSRNGELFF	TGTGCCTGGGACTCCTCCGGGGACAGCCGAAACGGGGAGCTGTTTTTT	TRBV30	TRBJ2-2	TRBD1
CASSRRGVFAGGPGTGELFF	TGTGCCAGCAGCCGGAGGGGCGTATTTGCGGGGGGGCCCGGCACCGGGGAGCTGTTTTTT	TRBV4-2	TRBJ2-2	TRBD2
CASSLGVSGNTIYF	TGTGCCAGCAGCTTAGGCGTCTCTGGAAACACCATATATTTT	TRBV7-8	TRBJ1-3	.
CASSRTGGSYEQYF	TGTGCCAGCAGCAGAACGGGGGGGAGCTACGAGCAGTACTTC	TRBV9	TRBJ2-7	TRBD2
CASSQDRSRGSEQYF	TGCGCCAGCAGCCAAGATCGATCAAGGGGTTCTGAGCAGTACTTC	TRBV4-1	TRBJ2-7	.
CASSSNGEISNQPQHF	TGTGCCAGCAGTTCCAACGGGGAGATCAGCAATCAGCCCCAGCATTTT	TRBV6-5	TRBJ1-5	.
CASTSWTGGGHTEAFF	TGTGCCAGCACCAGTTGGACAGGGGGCGGGCACACTGAAGCTTTCTTT	TRBV27	TRBJ1-1	TRBD1
CAWSRTGANAYEQYF	TGTGCCTGGAGTCGCACAGGGGCCAACGCCTACGAGCAGTACTTC	TRBV30	TRBJ2-7	TRBD1
CASSIGQPSTDTQYF	TGTGCCAGTAGTATTGGACAGCCTAGCACAGATACGCAGTATTTT	TRBV19	TRBJ2-3	.
CASSQSAGRGNTEAFF	TGCGCCAGCAGCCAGTCGGCAGGGAGGGGGAACACTGAAGCTTTCTTT	TRBV4-1	TRBJ1-1	.
CASRGGRPSEQYF	TGTGCCAGCAGGGGGGGTCGTCCTAGCGAGCAGTACTTC	TRBV28	TRBJ2-7	.
CASRPTATGELFF	TGTGCCAGCAGACCTACAGCCACCGGGGAGCTGTTTTTT	TRBV11-2	TRBJ2-2	.
CASSLGSTGNTIYF	TGCGCCAGCAGCTTGGGCTCTACTGGAAACACCATATATTTT	TRBV5-1	TRBJ1-3	.
CASSKGDSNQPQHF	TGTGCCAGTAGTAAGGGGGATAGCAATCAGCCCCAGCATTTT	TRBV19	TRBJ1-5	.
CAWSEAGAYAFF	TGTGCCTGGAGTGAGGCAGGGGCTTACGCTTTCTTT	TRBV30	TRBJ1-1	.